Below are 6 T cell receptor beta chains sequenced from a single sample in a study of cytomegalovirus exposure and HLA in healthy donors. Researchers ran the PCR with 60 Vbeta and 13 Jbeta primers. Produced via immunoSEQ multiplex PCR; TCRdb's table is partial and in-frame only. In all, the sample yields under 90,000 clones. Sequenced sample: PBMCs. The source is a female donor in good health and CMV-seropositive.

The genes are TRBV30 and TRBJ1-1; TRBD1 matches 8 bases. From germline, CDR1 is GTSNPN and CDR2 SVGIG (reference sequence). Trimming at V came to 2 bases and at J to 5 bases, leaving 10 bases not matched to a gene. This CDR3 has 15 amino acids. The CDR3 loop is CAWSFGGQGGTEAFF. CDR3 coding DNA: TGTGCCTGGAGTTTTGGTGGACAGGGAGGGACTGAAGCTTTCTTT.

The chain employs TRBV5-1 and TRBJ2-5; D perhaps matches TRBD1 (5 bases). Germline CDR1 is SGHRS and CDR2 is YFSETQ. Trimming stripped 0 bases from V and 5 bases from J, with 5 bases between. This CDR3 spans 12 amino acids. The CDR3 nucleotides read TGCGCCAGCAGCTTGGAGGGGGAGACCCAGTACTTC. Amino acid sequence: CASSLEGETQYF. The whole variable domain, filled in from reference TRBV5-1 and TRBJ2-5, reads KAGVTQTPRYLIKTRGQQVTLSCSPISGHRSVSWYQQTPGQGLQFLFEYFSETQRNKGNFPGRFSGRQFSNSRSEMNVSTLELGDSALYLCASSLEGETQYFGPGTRLLVL.

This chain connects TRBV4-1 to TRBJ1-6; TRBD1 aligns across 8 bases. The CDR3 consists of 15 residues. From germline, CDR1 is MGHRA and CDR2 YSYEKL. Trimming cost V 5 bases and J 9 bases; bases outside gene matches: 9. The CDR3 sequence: CASSGQGLTASPLHF. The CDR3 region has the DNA TGCGCCAGCAGCGGACAGGGTTTAACGGCTTCACCCCTCCACTTT.

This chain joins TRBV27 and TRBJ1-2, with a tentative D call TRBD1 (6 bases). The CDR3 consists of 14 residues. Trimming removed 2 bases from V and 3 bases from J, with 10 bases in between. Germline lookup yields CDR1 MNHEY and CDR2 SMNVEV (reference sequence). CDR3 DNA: TGTGCCAGCAGTTTAACCGCAGGGGACTATGGCTACACCTTC. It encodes CASSLTAGDYGYTF.

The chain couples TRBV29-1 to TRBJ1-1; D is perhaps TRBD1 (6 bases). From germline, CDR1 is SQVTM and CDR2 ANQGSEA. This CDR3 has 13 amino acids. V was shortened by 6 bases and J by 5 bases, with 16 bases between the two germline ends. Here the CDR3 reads CSVPGRGGTEAFF. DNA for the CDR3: TGCAGCGTCCCCGGAAGGGGGGGAACTGAAGCTTTCTTT.

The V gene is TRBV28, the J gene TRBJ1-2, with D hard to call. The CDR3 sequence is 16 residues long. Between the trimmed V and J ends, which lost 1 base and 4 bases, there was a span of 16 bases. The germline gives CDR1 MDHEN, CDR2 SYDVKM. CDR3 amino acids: CASSLFDTARLYGYTF. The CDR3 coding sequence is TGTGCCAGCAGTTTATTCGACACCGCACGTCTCTATGGCTACACCTTC.